A single T cell receptor beta chain is shown here with its context. The CDR3 is made up of 13 amino acids. Germline CDR1 is GTSNPN and CDR2 is SVGIG (reference sequence). The V end was cut by 8 bases, the J end by 2 bases, with 14 bases between. This record belongs to a study of Ad26.COV2.S vaccination and SARS-CoV-2 variants. Sample treatment: 15 to 20 received Ad26.COV2.S at low or high dose, single or two shots; roughly five received placebo; per-sample allocation not given. Collection of samples fell on day 63 after the first vaccine or placebo injection. Generated by immunoSEQ multiplex PCR, the TCRdb table keeps only in-frame clones and is missing some. The sample includes hundreds of thousands of clones, 89% of them seen just once.

V gene TRBV30 combines with J gene TRBJ2-3; D is perhaps TRBD2 (6 bases). The starting material was peripheral blood, obtained in a trial of Ad26.COV2.S vaccine versus placebo. The clonotype comes from a person between 18 and 65 years old who received the Ad26.COV2.S COVID-19 vaccine or a placebo. DNA of the CDR3: TGTGCCGCCCCGGGACTTTTCACAGATACGCAGTATTTT. Its protein is CAAPGLFTDTQYF.